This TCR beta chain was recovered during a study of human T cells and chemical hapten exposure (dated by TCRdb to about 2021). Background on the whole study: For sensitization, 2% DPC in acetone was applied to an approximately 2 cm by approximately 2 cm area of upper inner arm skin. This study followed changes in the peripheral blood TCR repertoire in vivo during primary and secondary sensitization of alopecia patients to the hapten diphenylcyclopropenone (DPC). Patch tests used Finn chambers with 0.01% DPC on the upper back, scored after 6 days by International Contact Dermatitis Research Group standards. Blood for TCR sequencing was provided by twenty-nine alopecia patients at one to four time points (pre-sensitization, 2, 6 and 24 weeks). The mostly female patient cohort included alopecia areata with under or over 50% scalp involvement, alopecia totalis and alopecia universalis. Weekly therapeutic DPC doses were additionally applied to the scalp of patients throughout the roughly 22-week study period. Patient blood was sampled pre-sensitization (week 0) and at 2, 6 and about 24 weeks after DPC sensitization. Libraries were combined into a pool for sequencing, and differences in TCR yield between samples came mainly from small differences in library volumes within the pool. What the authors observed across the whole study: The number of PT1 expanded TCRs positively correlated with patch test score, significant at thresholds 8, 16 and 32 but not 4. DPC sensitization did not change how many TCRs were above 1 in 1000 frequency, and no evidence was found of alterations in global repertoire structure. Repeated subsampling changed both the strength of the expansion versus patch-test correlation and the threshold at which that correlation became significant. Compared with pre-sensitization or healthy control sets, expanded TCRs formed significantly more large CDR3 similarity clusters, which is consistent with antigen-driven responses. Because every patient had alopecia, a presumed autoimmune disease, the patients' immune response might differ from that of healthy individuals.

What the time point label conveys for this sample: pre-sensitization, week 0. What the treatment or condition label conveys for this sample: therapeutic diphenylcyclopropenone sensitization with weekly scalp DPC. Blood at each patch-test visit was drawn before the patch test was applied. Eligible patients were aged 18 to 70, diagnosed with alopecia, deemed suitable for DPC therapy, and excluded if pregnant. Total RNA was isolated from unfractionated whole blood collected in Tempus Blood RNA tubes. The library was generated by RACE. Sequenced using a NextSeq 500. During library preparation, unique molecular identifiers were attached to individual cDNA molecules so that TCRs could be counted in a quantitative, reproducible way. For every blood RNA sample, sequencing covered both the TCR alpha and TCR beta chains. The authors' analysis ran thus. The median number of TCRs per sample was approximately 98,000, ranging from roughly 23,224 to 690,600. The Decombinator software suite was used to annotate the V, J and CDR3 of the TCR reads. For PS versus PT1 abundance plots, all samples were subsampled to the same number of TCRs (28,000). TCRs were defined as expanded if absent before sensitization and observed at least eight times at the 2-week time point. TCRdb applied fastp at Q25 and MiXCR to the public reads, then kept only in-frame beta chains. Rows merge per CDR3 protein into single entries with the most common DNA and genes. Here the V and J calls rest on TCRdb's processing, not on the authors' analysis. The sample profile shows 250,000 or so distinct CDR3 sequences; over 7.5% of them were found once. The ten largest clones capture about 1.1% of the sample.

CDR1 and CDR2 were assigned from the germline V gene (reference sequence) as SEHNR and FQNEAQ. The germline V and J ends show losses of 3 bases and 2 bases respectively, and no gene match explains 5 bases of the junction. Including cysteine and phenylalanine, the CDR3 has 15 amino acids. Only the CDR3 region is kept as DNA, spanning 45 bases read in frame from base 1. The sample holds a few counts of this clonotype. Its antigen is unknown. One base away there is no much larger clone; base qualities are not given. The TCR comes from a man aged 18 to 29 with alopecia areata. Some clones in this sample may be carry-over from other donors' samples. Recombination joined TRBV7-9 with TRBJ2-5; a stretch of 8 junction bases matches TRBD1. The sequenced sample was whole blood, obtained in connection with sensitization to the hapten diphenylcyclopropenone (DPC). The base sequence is TGTGCCAGCAGCTTTTCGGACAGGGCTCAAGAGACCCAGTACTTC. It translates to CASSFSDRAQETQYF. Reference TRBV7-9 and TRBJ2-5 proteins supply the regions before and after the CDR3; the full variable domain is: DTGVSQNPRHKITKRGQNVTFRCDPISEHNRLYWYRQTLGQGPEFLTYFQNEAQLEKSRLLSDRFSAERPKGSFSTLEIQRTEQGDSAMYLCASSFSDRAQETQYFGPGTRLLVL.